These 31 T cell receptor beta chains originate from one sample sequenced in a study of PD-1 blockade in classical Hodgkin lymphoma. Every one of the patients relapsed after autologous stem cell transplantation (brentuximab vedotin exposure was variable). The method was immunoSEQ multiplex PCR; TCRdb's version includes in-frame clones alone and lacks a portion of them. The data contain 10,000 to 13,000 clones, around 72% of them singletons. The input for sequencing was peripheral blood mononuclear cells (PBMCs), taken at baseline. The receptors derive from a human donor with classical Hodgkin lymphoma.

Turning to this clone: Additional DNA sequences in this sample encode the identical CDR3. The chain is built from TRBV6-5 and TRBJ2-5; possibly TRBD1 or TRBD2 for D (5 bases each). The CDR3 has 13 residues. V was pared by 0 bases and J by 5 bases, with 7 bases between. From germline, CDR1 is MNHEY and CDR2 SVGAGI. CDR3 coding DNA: TGTGCCAGCAGTTACTCATGGGGGGAGACCCAGTACTTC. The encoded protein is CASSYSWGETQYF.

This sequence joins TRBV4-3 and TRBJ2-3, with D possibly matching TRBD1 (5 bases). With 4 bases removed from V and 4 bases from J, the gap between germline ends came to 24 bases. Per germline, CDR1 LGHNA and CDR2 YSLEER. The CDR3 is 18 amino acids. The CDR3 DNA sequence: TGCGCCAGCAGCCCCTTCCGAGACGCTGCAAAAGGGGCAGATACGCAGTATTTT. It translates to CASSPFRDAAKGADTQYF.

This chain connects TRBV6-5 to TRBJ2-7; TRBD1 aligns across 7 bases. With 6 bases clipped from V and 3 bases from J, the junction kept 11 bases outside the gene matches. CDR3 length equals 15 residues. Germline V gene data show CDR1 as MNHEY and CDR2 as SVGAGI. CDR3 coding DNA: TGTGCCAGCAGCGTACTCCGGGACAGCCGCTACGAGCAGTACTTC. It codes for CASSVLRDSRYEQYF.

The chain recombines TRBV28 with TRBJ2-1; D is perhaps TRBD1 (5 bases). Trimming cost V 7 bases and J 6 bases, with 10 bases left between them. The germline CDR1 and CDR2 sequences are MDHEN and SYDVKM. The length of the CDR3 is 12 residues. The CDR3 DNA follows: TGTGCCAGCAAGCTACAGGCCAATGAGCAGTTCTTC. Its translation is CASKLQANEQFF.

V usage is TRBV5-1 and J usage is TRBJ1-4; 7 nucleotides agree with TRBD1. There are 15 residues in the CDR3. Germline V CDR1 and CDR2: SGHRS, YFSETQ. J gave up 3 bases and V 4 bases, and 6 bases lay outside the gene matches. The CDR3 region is CASSPTQGANEKLFF. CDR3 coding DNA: TGCGCCAGCAGCCCCACCCAGGGGGCTAATGAAAAACTGTTTTTT.

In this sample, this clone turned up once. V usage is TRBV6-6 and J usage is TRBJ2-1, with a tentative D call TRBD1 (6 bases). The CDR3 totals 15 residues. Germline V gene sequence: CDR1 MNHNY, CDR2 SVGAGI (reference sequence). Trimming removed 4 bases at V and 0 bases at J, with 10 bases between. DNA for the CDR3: TGTGCCAGCAGTTCGGACAGCCGCTCCTACAATGAGCAGTTCTTC. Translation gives CASSSDSRSYNEQFF.

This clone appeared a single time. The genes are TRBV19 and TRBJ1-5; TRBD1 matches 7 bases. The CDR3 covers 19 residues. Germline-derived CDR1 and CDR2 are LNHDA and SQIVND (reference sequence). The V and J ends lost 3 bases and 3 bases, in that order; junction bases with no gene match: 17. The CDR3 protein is CASSIPPGGFVKDNQPQHF. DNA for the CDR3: TGTGCCAGTAGTATCCCGCCAGGGGGTTTCGTAAAGGACAATCAGCCCCAGCATTTT.

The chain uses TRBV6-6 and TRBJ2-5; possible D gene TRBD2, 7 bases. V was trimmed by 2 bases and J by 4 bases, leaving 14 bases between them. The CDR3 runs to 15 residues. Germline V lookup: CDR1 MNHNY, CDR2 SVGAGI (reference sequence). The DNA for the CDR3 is TGTGCCAGCAGTTACCGGGGGGCGATAGGAGAGACCCAGTACTTC. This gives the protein CASSYRGAIGETQYF.

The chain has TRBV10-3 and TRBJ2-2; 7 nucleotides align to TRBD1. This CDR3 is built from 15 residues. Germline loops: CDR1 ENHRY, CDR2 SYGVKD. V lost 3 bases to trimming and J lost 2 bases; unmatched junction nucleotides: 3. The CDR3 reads CAISEGTANTGELFF. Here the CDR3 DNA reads TGTGCCATCAGTGAAGGGACAGCCAACACCGGGGAGCTGTTTTTT.

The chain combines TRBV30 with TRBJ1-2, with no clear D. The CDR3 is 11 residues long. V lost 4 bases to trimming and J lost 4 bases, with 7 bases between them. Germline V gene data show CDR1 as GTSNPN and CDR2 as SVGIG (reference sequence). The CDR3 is CAWNKGYGYTF. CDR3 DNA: TGTGCCTGGAACAAGGGCTATGGCTACACCTTC.

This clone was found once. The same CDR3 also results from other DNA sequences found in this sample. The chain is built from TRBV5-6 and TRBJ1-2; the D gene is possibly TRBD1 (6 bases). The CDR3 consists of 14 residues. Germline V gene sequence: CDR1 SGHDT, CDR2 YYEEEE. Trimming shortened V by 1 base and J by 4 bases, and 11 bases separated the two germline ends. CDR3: CASSLTGSLYGYTF. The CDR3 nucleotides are TGTGCCAGCAGCTTGACAGGGTCCCTCTATGGCTACACCTTC.

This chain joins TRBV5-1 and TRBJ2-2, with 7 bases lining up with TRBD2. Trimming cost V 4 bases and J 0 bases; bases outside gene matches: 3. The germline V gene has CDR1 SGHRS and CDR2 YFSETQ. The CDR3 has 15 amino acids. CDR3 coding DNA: TGCGCCAGCAGCGCGGGGGAGACGAACACCGGGGAGCTGTTTTTT. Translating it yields CASSAGETNTGELFF.

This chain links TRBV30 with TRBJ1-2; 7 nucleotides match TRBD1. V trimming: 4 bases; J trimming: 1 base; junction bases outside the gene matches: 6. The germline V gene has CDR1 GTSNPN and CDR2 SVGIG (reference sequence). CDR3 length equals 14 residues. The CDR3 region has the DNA TGTGCCTGGACCCACAGGGGACTTAACTATGGCTACACCTTC. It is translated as CAWTHRGLNYGYTF. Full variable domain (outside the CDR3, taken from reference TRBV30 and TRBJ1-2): SQTIHQWPATLVQPVGSPLSLECTVEGTSNPNLYWYRQAAGRGLQLLFYSVGIGQISSEVPQNLSASRPQDRQFILSSKKLLLSDSGFYLCAWTHRGLNYGYTFGSGTRLTVV.

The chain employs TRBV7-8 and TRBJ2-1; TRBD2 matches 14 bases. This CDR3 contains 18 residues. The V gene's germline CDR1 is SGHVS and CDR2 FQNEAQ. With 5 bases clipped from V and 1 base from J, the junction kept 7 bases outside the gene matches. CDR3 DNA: TGTGCCAGCAGCCAGGGACTAGCGGGGGCCCCGTCCTACAATGAGCAGTTCTTC. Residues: CASSQGLAGAPSYNEQFF.

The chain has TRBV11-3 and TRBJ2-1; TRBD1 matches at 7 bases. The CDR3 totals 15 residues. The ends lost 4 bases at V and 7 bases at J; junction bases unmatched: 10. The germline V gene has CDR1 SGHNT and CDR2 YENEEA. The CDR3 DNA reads TGTGCCAGCAGCTACGACAGGGCCCCCTGGAATGAGCAGTTCTTC. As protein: CASSYDRAPWNEQFF.

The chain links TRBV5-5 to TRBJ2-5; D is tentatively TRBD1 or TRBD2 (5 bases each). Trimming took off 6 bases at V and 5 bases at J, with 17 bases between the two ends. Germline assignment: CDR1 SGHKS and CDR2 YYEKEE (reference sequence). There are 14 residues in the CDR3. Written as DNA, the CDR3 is TGTGCCAGCACCGCCCCCGGGGCAGGGGAGACCCAGTACTTC. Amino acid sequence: CASTAPGAGETQYF. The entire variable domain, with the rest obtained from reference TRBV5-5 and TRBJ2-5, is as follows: DAGVTQSPTHLIKTRGQQVTLRCSPISGHKSVSWYQQVLGQGPQFIFQYYEKEERGRGNFPDRFSARQFPNYSSELNVNALLLGDSALYLCASTAPGAGETQYFGPGTRLLVL.

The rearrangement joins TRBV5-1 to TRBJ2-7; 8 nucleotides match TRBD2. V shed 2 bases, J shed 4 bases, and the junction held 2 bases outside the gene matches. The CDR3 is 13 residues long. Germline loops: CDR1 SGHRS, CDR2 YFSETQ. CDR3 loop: CASSFLAGYEQYF. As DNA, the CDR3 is TGCGCCAGCAGCTTTTTAGCGGGGTACGAGCAGTACTTC.

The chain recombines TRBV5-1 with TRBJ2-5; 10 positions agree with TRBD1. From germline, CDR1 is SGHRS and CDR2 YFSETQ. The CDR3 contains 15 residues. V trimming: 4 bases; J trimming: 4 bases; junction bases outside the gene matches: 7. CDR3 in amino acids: CASSRDRGTTETQYF. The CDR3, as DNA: TGCGCCAGCAGCCGGGACAGGGGAACCACAGAGACCCAGTACTTC.

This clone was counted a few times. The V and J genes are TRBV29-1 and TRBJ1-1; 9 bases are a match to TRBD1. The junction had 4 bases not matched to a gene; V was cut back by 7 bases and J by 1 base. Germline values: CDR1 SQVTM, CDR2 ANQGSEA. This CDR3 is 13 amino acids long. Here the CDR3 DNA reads TGCAGCGGTAGACAGGGGGGGAACACTGAAGCTTTCTTT. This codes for CSGRQGGNTEAFF.

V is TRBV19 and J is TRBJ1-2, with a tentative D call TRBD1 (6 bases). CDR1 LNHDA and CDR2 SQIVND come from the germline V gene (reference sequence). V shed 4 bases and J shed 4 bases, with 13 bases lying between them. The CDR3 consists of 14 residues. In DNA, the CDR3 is TGTGCCAGTAGTACCGTCGACAGGACCTATGGCTACACCTTC. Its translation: CASSTVDRTYGYTF.

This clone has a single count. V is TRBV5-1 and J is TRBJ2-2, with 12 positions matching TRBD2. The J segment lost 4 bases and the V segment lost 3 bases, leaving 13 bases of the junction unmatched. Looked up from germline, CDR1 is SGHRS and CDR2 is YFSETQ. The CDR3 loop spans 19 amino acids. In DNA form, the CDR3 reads TGCGCCAGCAGCTATTCTAGCGGGGGGGCCTCTGTAGGCACCGGGGAGCTGTTTTTT. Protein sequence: CASSYSSGGASVGTGELFF.

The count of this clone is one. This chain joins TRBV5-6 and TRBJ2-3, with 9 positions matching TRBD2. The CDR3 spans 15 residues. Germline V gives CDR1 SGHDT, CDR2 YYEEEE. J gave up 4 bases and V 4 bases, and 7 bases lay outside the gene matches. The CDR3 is CASSRRAGGSDTQYF. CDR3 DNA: TGTGCCAGCAGCCGCCGAGCGGGGGGATCAGATACGCAGTATTTT.

The DNA of the CDR3 is TGTGCCAGCAGTTTGACCCTTGACAGCGGGGGGACCACCGGGGAGCTGTTTTTT. Translating it yields CASSLTLDSGGTTGELFF. The V gene is TRBV28, the J gene TRBJ2-2, with 9 positions matching TRBD2. With 3 bases clipped from V and 4 bases from J, the junction kept 12 bases outside the gene matches. Germline loops: CDR1 MDHEN, CDR2 SYDVKM. CDR3 length: 18 residues.

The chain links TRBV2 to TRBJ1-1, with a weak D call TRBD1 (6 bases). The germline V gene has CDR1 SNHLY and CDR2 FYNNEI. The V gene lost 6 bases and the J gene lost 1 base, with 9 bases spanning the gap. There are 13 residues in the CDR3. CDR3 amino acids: CASRGDKNTEAFF. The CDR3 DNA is TGTGCCAGCAGGGGGGACAAGAACACTGAAGCTTTCTTT. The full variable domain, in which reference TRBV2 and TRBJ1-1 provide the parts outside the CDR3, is EPEVTQTPSHQVTQMGQEVILRCVPISNHLYFYWYRQILGQKVEFLVSFYNNEISEKSEIFDDQFSVERPDGSNFTLKIRSTKLEDSAMYFCASRGDKNTEAFFGQGTRLTVV.

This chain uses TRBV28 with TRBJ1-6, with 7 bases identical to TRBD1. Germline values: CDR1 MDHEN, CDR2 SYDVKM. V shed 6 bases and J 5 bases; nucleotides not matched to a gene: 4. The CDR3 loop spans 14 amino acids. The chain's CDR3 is CASSSTGDNSPLHF. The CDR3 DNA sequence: TGTGCCAGCAGCTCAACAGGGGATAATTCACCCCTCCACTTT.

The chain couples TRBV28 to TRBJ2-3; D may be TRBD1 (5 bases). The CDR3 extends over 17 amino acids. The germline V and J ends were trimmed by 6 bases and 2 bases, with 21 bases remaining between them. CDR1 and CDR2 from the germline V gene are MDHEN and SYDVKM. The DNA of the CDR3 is TGTGCCAGCAGCTCCACAGACAGCTCTTATATCACAGATACGCAGTATTTT. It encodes CASSSTDSSYITDTQYF.

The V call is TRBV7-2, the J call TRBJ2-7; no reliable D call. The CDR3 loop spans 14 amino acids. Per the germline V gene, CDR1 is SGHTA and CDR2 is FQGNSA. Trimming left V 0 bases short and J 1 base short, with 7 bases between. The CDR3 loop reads CASSLARRSYEQYF. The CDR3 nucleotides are TGTGCCAGCAGCTTAGCGCGACGATCCTACGAGCAGTACTTC.

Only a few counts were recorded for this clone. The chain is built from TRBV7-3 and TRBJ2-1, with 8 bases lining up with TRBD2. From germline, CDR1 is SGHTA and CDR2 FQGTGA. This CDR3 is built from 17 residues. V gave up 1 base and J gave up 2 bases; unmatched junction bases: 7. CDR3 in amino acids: CASSLMGAGGAYNEQFF. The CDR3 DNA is TGTGCCAGCAGCTTAATGGGTGCGGGGGGCGCCTACAATGAGCAGTTCTTC.

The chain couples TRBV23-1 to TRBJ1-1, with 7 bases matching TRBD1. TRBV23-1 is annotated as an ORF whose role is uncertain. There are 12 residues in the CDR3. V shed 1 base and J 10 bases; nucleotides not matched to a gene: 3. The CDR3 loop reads CASSQWGQRAFF. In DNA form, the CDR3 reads TGCGCCAGCAGTCAATGGGGACAGAGAGCTTTCTTT.

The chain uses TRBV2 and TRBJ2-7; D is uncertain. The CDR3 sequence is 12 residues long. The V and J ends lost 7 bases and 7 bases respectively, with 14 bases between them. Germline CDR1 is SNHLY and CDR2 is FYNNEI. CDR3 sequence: CASNTRWGEQYV. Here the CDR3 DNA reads TGTGCCAGCAACACACGTTGGGGAGAGCAGTACGTC.

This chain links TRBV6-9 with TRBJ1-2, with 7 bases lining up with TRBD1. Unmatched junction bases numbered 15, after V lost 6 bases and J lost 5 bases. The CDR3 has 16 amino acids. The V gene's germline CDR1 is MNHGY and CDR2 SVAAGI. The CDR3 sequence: CASSRTGTSGWYGYTF. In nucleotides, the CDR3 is TGTGCCAGCAGCCGGACAGGTACCTCGGGATGGTATGGCTACACCTTC.